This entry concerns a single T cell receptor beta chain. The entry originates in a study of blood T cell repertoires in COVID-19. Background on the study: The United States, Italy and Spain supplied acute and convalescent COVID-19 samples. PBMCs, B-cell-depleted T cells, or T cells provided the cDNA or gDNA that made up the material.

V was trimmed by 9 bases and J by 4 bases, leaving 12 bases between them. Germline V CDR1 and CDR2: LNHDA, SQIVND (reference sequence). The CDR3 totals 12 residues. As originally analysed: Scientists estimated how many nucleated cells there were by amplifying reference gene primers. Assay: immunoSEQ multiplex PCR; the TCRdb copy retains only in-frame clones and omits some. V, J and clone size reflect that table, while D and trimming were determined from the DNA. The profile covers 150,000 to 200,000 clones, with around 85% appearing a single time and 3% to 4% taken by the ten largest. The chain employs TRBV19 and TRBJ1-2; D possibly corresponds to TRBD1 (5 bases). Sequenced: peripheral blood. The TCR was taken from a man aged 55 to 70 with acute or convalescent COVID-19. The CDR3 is CASREGSYGYTF. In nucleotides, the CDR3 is TGTGCCAGCCGGGAGGGGAGCTATGGCTACACCTTC. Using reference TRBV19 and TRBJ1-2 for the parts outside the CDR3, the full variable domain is DGGITQSPKYLFRKEGQNVTLSCEQNLNHDAMYWYRQDPGQGLRLIYYSQIVNDFQKGDIAEGYSVSREKKESFPLTVTSAQKNPTAFYLCASREGSYGYTFGSGTRLTVV.